What follows are 32 T cell receptor beta chains derived from one specimen sequenced in a study of blood T cell repertoires in COVID-19. Assay used: immunoSEQ multiplex PCR; TCRdb lists only in-frame clones, some missing. There are approximately 150,000 clones in the sample; 85% to 90% occur only once, and around 2.1% lies in the top ten. Specimen: peripheral blood. These receptors were obtained from a man in his forties or fifties who had recovered from COVID-19.

Turning to this clone: Distinct nucleotide sequences in the sample also encode this CDR3. The chain is built from TRBV9 and TRBJ2-7; the D gene is possibly TRBD1 (5 bases). CDR1 and CDR2 from the germline V gene are SGDLS and YYNGEE. The V and J ends lost 2 bases and 0 bases respectively, with 9 bases between them. This CDR3 contains 14 residues. The CDR3 spells CASSVGASSYEQYF. The CDR3 DNA reads as TGTGCCAGCAGCGTTGGGGCGAGCTCCTACGAGCAGTACTTC.

The J gene is TRBJ1-6, the V gene TRBV5-6; maybe TRBD1 (6 bases). With 3 bases removed from V and 10 bases from J, the gap between germline ends came to 14 bases. Germline-derived CDR1 and CDR2 are SGHDT and YYEEEE. The length of the CDR3 is 14 residues. CDR3: CASSWIAGESPLHF. In DNA form, the CDR3 reads TGTGCCAGCAGCTGGATAGCAGGGGAATCACCCCTCCACTTT.

The chain couples TRBV30 to TRBJ1-4, with TRBD1 matching 7 bases. Germline V gives CDR1 GTSNPN, CDR2 SVGIG (reference sequence). J was trimmed by 8 bases and V by 3 bases; bases with no gene match: 12. This CDR3 is 15 amino acids long. The CDR3 DNA reads TGTGCCTGGAGGCGTTCCAGGGGGGTCGGGGAAAAACTGTTTTTT. This gives the protein CAWRRSRGVGEKLFF.

The chain couples TRBV7-6 to TRBJ2-1; D is perhaps TRBD2 (6 bases). Between the trimmed V and J ends, which lost 0 bases and 4 bases, there was a span of 10 bases. CDR1 and CDR2 from the germline V gene are SGHVS and FNYEAQ. The CDR3 has 15 residues. CDR3 region: CASSLAGGQYNEQFF. The CDR3 nucleotides are TGTGCCAGCAGCTTAGCGGGAGGTCAATACAATGAGCAGTTCTTC.

The chain carries TRBV7-2 and TRBJ1-4; D is possibly TRBD1 (6 bases). From germline, CDR1 is SGHTA and CDR2 FQGNSA. The CDR3 sequence is 14 residues long. V was cut by 6 bases and J by 7 bases, with 15 bases left in between. CDR3: CASRPTGLREKLFF. CDR3 DNA sequence: TGTGCCAGCAGACCCACAGGGTTACGTGAAAAACTGTTTTTT.

The chain employs TRBV29-1 and TRBJ2-3; tentative D call: TRBD1 (6 bases). CDR3 size: 15 residues. Germline lookup yields CDR1 SQVTM and CDR2 ANQGSEA. Trimming took off 4 bases at V and 2 bases at J, with 16 bases between the two ends. The CDR3, as DNA: TGCAGCGTTGGAAGGGGCAGGGGTTCCACAGATACGCAGTATTTT. This encodes CSVGRGRGSTDTQYF.

The chain carries TRBV9 and TRBJ2-2, with a possible D match to TRBD2 (6 bases). The germline CDR1 and CDR2 sequences are SGDLS and YYNGEE. The CDR3 has 15 amino acids. Trimming stripped 4 bases from V and 1 base from J, with 11 bases between. The CDR3 reads CASSRGNRNTGELFF. The DNA for the CDR3 is TGTGCCAGCAGCCGCGGGAACCGGAACACCGGGGAGCTGTTTTTT.

The J gene is TRBJ1-1, the V gene TRBV12-3 or TRBV12-4; D call uncertain. There are 13 residues in the CDR3. V gave up 8 bases and J gave up 1 base, with 11 bases separating them. The CDR3 nucleotides read TGTGCCAGCGGCCGGGGTGGGAACACTGAAGCTTTCTTT. Its translation: CASGRGGNTEAFF.

The chain is built from TRBV5-4 and TRBJ1-5; TRBD1 matches at 8 bases. J was trimmed by 0 bases and V by 4 bases; bases with no gene match: 3. The CDR3 sequence is 15 residues long. Per germline, CDR1 SGHNT and CDR2 YYREEE (reference sequence). In nucleotides, the CDR3 is TGTGCCAGCAGCCCCGGACAGGGTAGCAATCAGCCCCAGCATTTT. Its protein product is CASSPGQGSNQPQHF.

V usage is TRBV28 and J usage is TRBJ1-5; a weak D match, TRBD1 (5 bases). Germline CDR1 MDHEN, CDR2 SYDVKM. V lost 5 bases and J lost 7, with 18 bases in between. This CDR3 region has 15 residues. The CDR3 DNA reads TGTGCCAGCAGTCCCACGATTGAGGGGAGGCAGCCCCAGCATTTT. It specifies CASSPTIEGRQPQHF.

V and J are TRBV20-1 and TRBJ2-2, with TRBD2 identical over 10 bases. This CDR3 comprises 15 residues. The J segment lost 7 bases and the V segment lost 3 bases, leaving 8 bases of the junction unmatched. Germline CDR1 and CDR2: DFQATT and SNEGSKA (reference sequence). The chain's CDR3 is CSASPSGSGRGELFF. The CDR3 DNA reads as TGCAGTGCTAGTCCTAGCGGGAGTGGTCGCGGGGAGCTGTTTTTT.

J is TRBJ2-1 and V is TRBV10-3; maybe TRBD2 (6 bases). The germline gives CDR1 ENHRY, CDR2 SYGVKD. The CDR3 sequence is 14 residues long. V was shortened by 0 bases and J by 6 bases, with 9 bases between the two germline ends. The CDR3 nucleotides are TGTGCCATCAGTGAGTCCGCGGGACTCAATGAGCAGTTCTTC. Its translation: CAISESAGLNEQFF.

V and J are TRBV28 and TRBJ1-4; D might be TRBD1 (5 bases). V was trimmed by 3 bases and J by 8 bases, leaving 13 bases between them. Germline loops: CDR1 MDHEN, CDR2 SYDVKM. This CDR3 contains 14 residues. In nucleotides, the CDR3 is TGTGCCAGCAGTTTGAGGCAGGGTGAGGAAAAACTGTTTTTT. Its translation is CASSLRQGEEKLFF. Full variable domain (rest looked up from reference TRBV28 and TRBJ1-4): DVKVTQSSRYLVKRTGEKVFLECVQDMDHENMFWYRQDPGLGLRLIYFSYDVKMKEKGDIPEGYSVSREKKERFSLILESASTNQTSMYLCASSLRQGEEKLFFGSGTQLSVL.

V gene TRBV7-2 combines with J gene TRBJ2-3; 7 nucleotides align to TRBD2. Looked up from germline, CDR1 is SGHTA and CDR2 is FQGNSA. The CDR3 covers 15 residues. V lost 5 bases and J lost 2; bases outside the gene matches: 7. The chain's CDR3 is CASSLPSGFTDTQYF. The CDR3, as DNA: TGTGCCAGCAGCCTCCCTAGCGGCTTCACAGATACGCAGTATTTT.

The chain uses TRBV7-2 and TRBJ2-3, with D possibly TRBD2 on 7 matching bases. The CDR3 sequence is 17 residues long. Germline-derived CDR1 and CDR2 are SGHTA and FQGNSA. V was trimmed by 1 base and J by 5 bases, leaving 19 bases between them. The CDR3 DNA is TGTGCCAGCAGCTTAGGGGGAGGGGGAACCCTGGTAGATACGCAGTATTTT. The encoded protein is CASSLGGGGTLVDTQYF.

This clone was detected only once. The chain carries TRBV27 and TRBJ2-7; TRBD2 matches at 8 bases. Germline lookup yields CDR1 MNHEY and CDR2 SMNVEV (reference sequence). The CDR3 loop spans 15 amino acids. Trimming removed 4 bases from V and 2 bases from J; junction bases left unmatched: 7. CDR3 loop: CASSSLAERTYEQYF. The CDR3 coding sequence is TGTGCCAGCAGTTCACTAGCGGAGAGAACCTACGAGCAGTACTTC.

The genes are TRBV25-1 and TRBJ2-2, with D possibly being TRBD1 (6 bases). Between the trimmed V and J ends, which lost 5 bases and 5 bases, there was a span of 12 bases. CDR1 is MGHDK and CDR2 is SYGVNS in the germline V gene. The CDR3 has 14 amino acids. CDR3 in DNA: TGTGCCAGCAGTCTACAGGGAAATACCGGGGAGCTGTTTTTT. It encodes CASSLQGNTGELFF.

The chain uses TRBV6-6 and TRBJ2-2; D is perhaps TRBD1 (7 bases). CDR1 and CDR2 from the germline V gene are MNHNY and SVGAGI (reference sequence). Trimming removed 5 bases from V and 3 bases from J, with 16 bases in between. This CDR3 has 16 amino acids. The CDR3 protein is CASSAWRDSHTGELFF. The CDR3 DNA reads as TGTGCCAGCAGTGCCTGGCGGGACAGCCACACCGGGGAGCTGTTTTTT.

For this clone: Being one base from a much bigger clone, this may be a read error. The chain is built from TRBV11-2 and TRBJ2-7; D gene ambiguous. Per germline, CDR1 SGHAT and CDR2 FQNNGV. The CDR3 length is 13 residues. Trimming left V 0 bases short and J 1 base short, with 4 bases between. CDR3 DNA: TGTGCCAGCAGCTTAGACAGTTCCTACGAGCAGTACTTC. It yields the protein CASSLDSSYEQYF.

The chain employs TRBV6-4 and TRBJ2-4; 7 bases map to TRBD1. V lost 5 bases to trimming and J lost 7 bases; unmatched junction nucleotides: 26. Germline lookup yields CDR1 MRHNA and CDR2 SNTAGT. CDR3 length: 20 amino acids. The CDR3 DNA reads as TGTGCCAGCAGTAGTAATAAGGGGGCCAGGGGGTTTATCATCGGGAACATTCAGTACTTC. Translation gives CASSSNKGARGFIIGNIQYF.

The chain recombines TRBV11-2 with TRBJ2-7; possibly TRBD1 for D (6 bases). Germline loops: CDR1 SGHAT, CDR2 FQNNGV. V lost 5 bases and J 1 base, leaving 9 bases between the germline ends. This CDR3 region has 13 residues. Here the CDR3 DNA reads TGTGCCAGCAGCCCCGGGACATCCTACGAGCAGTACTTC. Protein sequence: CASSPGTSYEQYF.

The rearrangement joins TRBV6-5 to TRBJ1-2; TRBD1 aligns across 10 bases. This CDR3 region has 14 residues. V dropped 2 bases and J dropped 8; count of bases not matched to a gene: 5. In germline, CDR1 is MNHEY, CDR2 SVGAGI. The CDR3 nucleotides read TGTGCCAGCAGTTACACGGGACAGGGGAGCGGCTACACCTTC. It encodes CASSYTGQGSGYTF.

The genes are TRBV14 and TRBJ2-2; TRBD1 is a possible D gene (5 bases). The length of the CDR3 is 17 residues. The germline V gene encodes CDR1 SGHDN and CDR2 FVKESK. Trimming took off 3 bases at V and 5 bases at J, with 19 bases between the two ends. DNA for the CDR3: TGTGCCAGCAGCCAGCGAAAGATGACAGTTGCGACCGGGGAGCTGTTTTTT. Translated: CASSQRKMTVATGELFF.

This clone was detected only once. V gene TRBV2 combines with J gene TRBJ2-1; TRBD2 agrees at 9 bases. V lost 7 bases, J lost 2 bases, and 9 bases stayed unmatched. Germline V gives CDR1 SNHLY, CDR2 FYNNEI. The CDR3 extends over 16 amino acids. The chain's CDR3 is CASTQLLAGTYNEQFF. The CDR3 DNA reads as TGTGCCAGCACCCAACTTCTAGCGGGGACCTACAATGAGCAGTTCTTC.

The V gene is TRBV28, the J gene TRBJ1-6; 11 nucleotides agree with TRBD1. The CDR3 sequence is 16 residues long. Unmatched junction bases numbered 7, after V lost 2 bases and J lost 10 bases. Germline V gives CDR1 MDHEN, CDR2 SYDVKM. CDR3 region: CASSLRRTGGKSPLHF. CDR3 sequence (DNA): TGTGCCAGCAGTTTAAGACGGACAGGGGGCAAGTCACCCCTCCACTTT.

The chain combines TRBV3-1 (or the pseudogene TRBV3-2) with TRBJ2-5; 7 bases are shared with TRBD2. Germline lookup yields CDR1 LGHDT and CDR2 YNNKEL (reference sequence). This CDR3 spans 12 amino acids. V lost 11 bases, J lost 5 bases, and 8 bases stayed unmatched. Written as DNA, the CDR3 is TGTGCCTCAAAGCGGGGCGGGGAGACCCAGTACTTC. Translating it yields CASKRGGETQYF.

CDR3 nucleotide sequence: TGTGCCAGCAGTGGGGGCCCCGGCTACGAGCAGTACTTC. This translates into CASSGGPGYEQYF. The chain has TRBV2 and TRBJ2-7; possibly TRBD1 for D (5 bases). CDR1 and CDR2 from the germline V gene are SNHLY and FYNNEI. CDR3 length equals 13 residues. V shed 4 bases and J shed 3 bases, with 10 bases lying between them. The variable domain in full, with the rest retrieved from reference TRBV2 and TRBJ2-7, is EPEVTQTPSHQVTQMGQEVILRCVPISNHLYFYWYRQILGQKVEFLVSFYNNEISEKSEIFDDQFSVERPDGSNFTLKIRSTKLEDSAMYFCASSGGPGYEQYFGPGTRLTVT.

This chain connects TRBV5-6 to TRBJ1-5; 7 bases are a match to TRBD1. This CDR3 is 13 amino acids long. The ends lost 3 bases at V and 7 bases at J; junction bases unmatched: 4. CDR1 is SGHDT and CDR2 is YYEEEE in the germline V gene. This CDR3 reads CASSSTGVQPQHF. The CDR3 region has the DNA TGTGCCAGCAGCTCTACAGGGGTCCAGCCCCAGCATTTT.

The genes are TRBV28 and TRBJ1-1; D might be TRBD1 (5 bases). CDR1 is MDHEN, CDR2 SYDVKM, per germline. The CDR3 contains 16 residues. Between the trimmed V and J ends, which lost 4 bases and 4 bases, there was a span of 19 bases. The CDR3 coding sequence is TGTGCCAGCAGTTCCATCTCCCCCCGGACAAGCACTGAAGCTTTCTTT. Translated, it gives CASSSISPRTSTEAFF.

This clone was observed a handful of times. The V and J genes are TRBV6-5 and TRBJ1-2; possibly TRBD1 for D (5 bases). V lost 8 bases, J lost 4 bases, and 17 bases lay in between. This CDR3 has 14 amino acids. Germline values: CDR1 MNHEY, CDR2 SVGAGI. Here the CDR3 reads CASSEGGALYGYTF. CDR3 bases: TGTGCCAGCTCAGAGGGAGGGGCCCTCTATGGCTACACCTTC.

This chain joins TRBV27 and TRBJ2-3; TRBD2 matches 7 bases. The CDR3 has 16 residues. Germline CDR1 reads MNHEY; CDR2 reads SMNVEV (reference sequence). V trimming: 2 bases; J trimming: 2 bases; junction bases outside the gene matches: 7. The CDR3 spells CASSLRGRVPTDTQYF. CDR3 nucleotide sequence: TGTGCCAGCAGTTTACGGGGGAGGGTACCCACAGATACGCAGTATTTT.

The J gene is TRBJ1-2, the V gene TRBV6-5; TRBD1 might be the D (6 bases). Germline assignment: CDR1 MNHEY and CDR2 SVGAGI. The V gene lost 6 bases and the J gene lost 0 bases, with 11 bases spanning the gap. This CDR3 contains 14 residues. The CDR3 DNA is TGTGCCAGCAGCTGGGACAACTCTAACTATGGCTACACCTTC. Protein: CASSWDNSNYGYTF.